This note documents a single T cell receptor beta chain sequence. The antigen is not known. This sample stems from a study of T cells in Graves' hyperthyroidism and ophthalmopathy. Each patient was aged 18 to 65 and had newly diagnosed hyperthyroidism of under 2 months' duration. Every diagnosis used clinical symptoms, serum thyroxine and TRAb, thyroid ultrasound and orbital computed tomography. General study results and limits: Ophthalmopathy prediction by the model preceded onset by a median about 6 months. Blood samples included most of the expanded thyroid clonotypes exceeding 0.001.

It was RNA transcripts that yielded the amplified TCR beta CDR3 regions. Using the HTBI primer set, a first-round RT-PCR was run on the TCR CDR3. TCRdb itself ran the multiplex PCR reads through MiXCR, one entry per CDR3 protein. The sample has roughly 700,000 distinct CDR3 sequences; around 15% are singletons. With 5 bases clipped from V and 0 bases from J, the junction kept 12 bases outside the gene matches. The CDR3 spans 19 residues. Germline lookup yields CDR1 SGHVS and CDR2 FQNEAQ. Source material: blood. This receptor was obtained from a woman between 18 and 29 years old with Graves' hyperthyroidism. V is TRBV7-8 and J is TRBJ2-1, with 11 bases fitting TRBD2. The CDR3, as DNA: TGTGCCAGCAGCCCGGATACGACTAGCGGGGCAAGCTCCTACAATGAGCAGTTCTTC. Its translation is CASSPDTTSGASSYNEQFF.